A single sample gave rise to the 9 T cell receptor beta chains below, sequenced in a study of technical replicates of blood from four donors. The method was immunoSEQ multiplex PCR; TCRdb's version includes in-frame clones alone and lacks a portion of them. Of 55,000 to 80,000 clones listed, over 80% were seen once; the top ten hold over 0.35%. The specimen sequenced was T cells isolated from PBMCs. All receptors come from a human donor in good health.

The rearrangement uses TRBV2 and TRBJ2-1, with D possibly being TRBD2 (5 bases). This CDR3 is built from 14 residues. The V gene lost 4 bases and the J gene lost 8 bases, with 15 bases spanning the gap. Germline V gene data show CDR1 as SNHLY and CDR2 as FYNNEI. As DNA, the CDR3 is TGTGCCAGCAGTGCTCCGGGGATCAGCGATGAGCAGTTCTTC. Its translation: CASSAPGISDEQFF.

The rearrangement links TRBV4-2 to TRBJ2-7, with 7 bases aligning to TRBD1. Germline V CDR1 and CDR2: LGHNA, YNFKEQ. J lost 4 bases, V lost 0 bases, and 9 bases had no gene match. The length of the CDR3 is 16 residues. CDR3 bases: TGTGCCAGCAGCCAAGAGGGGACAGTAAACTTTTACGAGCAGTACTTC. Residues: CASSQEGTVNFYEQYF.

The V gene is TRBV28, the J gene TRBJ2-7; TRBD2 is a possible D gene (6 bases). Germline V gene lookup returns CDR1 MDHEN and CDR2 SYDVKM. The V end was cut by 3 bases, the J end by 3 bases, with 21 bases between. This CDR3 is built from 17 residues. CDR3 nucleotide sequence: TGTGCCAGCAGTTTCCCACTTGGAGGGCCCCAATTCTACGAGCAGTACTTC. It specifies CASSFPLGGPQFYEQYF.

The chain links TRBV5-4 to TRBJ2-7; weak D call: TRBD2 (6 bases). Per germline, CDR1 SGHNT and CDR2 YYREEE (reference sequence). CDR3 size: 14 residues. The V and J ends lost 1 base and 2 bases respectively, with 10 bases between them. CDR3 residues: CASSLREMPYEQYF. Here the CDR3 DNA reads TGTGCCAGCAGCTTGCGGGAGATGCCCTACGAGCAGTACTTC.

This CDR3 reads CASSQGWGRVTDTQYF. CDR3 in DNA: TGCGCCAGCAGCCAAGGTTGGGGGCGGGTCACAGATACGCAGTATTTT. The chain combines TRBV4-3 with TRBJ2-3, with D possibly TRBD1 on 6 matching bases. Germline lookup yields CDR1 LGHNA and CDR2 YSLEER. This CDR3 has 16 amino acids. V lost 1 base and J 2 bases, leaving 13 bases between the germline ends.

This chain's CDR3 is CASSLQGQPQHF. The DNA of the CDR3 is TGTGCCAGCAGCTTACAGGGGCAGCCCCAGCATTTT. V usage is TRBV5-6 and J usage is TRBJ1-5; 7 bases are a match to TRBD1. This CDR3 contains 12 residues. Unmatched junction bases numbered 0, after V lost 2 bases and J lost 7 bases. Germline V gene lookup returns CDR1 SGHDT and CDR2 YYEEEE.

This sequence joins TRBV4-3 and TRBJ2-2; D gene unclear. The CDR3 is 14 amino acids. V was shortened by 0 bases and J by 4 bases, with 6 bases between the two germline ends. Germline V CDR1 and CDR2: LGHNA, YSLEER. CDR3 residues: CASSQEHVTGELFF. As DNA, the CDR3 is TGCGCCAGCAGCCAAGAACATGTCACCGGGGAGCTGTTTTTT.

This chain uses TRBV4-1 with TRBJ1-2; 7 bases are a match to TRBD1. Losses at the gene ends were 5 bases for V and 2 bases for J; bases not matched to a gene: 5. Germline loops: CDR1 MGHRA, CDR2 YSYEKL. The CDR3 is 14 amino acids. Here the CDR3 DNA reads TGCGCCAGCAGCTCACAGGGGACAAACTATGGCTACACCTTC. Amino acid sequence: CASSSQGTNYGYTF.

This clone was recorded once. The rearrangement uses TRBV5-1 and TRBJ2-1; D perhaps matches TRBD1 (5 bases). Trimming removed 1 base from V and 3 bases from J, with 5 bases in between. The CDR3 has 13 residues. Germline CDR1 is SGHRS and CDR2 is YFSETQ. The DNA for the CDR3 is TGCGCCAGCAGCTTGCAGGGCTACAATGAGCAGTTCTTC. This sequence encodes CASSLQGYNEQFF. The full variable domain, completed using reference TRBV5-1 and TRBJ2-1, is KAGVTQTPRYLIKTRGQQVTLSCSPISGHRSVSWYQQTPGQGLQFLFEYFSETQRNKGNFPGRFSGRQFSNSRSEMNVSTLELGDSALYLCASSLQGYNEQFFGPGTRLTVL.